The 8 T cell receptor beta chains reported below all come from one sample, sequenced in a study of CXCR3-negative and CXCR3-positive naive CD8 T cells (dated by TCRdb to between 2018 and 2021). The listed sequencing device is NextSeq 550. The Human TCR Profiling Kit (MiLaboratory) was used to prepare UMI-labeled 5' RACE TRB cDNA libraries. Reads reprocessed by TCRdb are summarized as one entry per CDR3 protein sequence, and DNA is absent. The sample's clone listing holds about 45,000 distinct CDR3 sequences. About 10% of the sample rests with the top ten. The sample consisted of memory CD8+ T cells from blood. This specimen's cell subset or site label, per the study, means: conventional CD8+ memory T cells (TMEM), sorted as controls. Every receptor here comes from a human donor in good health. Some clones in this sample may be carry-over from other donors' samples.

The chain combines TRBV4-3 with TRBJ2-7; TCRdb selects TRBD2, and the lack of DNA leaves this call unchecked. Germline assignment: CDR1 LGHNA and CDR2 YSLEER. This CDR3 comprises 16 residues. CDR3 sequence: CASSPLAGASTSEQYF.

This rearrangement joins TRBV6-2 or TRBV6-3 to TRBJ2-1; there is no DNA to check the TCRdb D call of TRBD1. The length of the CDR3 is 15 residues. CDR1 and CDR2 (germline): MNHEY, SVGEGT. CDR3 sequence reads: CASSRQGGAYNEQFF.

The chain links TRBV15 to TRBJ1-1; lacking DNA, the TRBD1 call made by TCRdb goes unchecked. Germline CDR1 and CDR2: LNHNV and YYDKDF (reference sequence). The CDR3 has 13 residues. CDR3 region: CATSSRGITEAFF. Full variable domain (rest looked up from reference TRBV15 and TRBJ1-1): DAMVIQNPRYQVTQFGKPVTLSCSQTLNHNVMYWYQQKSSQAPKLLFHYYDKDFNNEADTPDNFQSRRPNTSFCFLDIRSPGLGDTAMYLCATSSRGITEAFFGQGTRLTVV.

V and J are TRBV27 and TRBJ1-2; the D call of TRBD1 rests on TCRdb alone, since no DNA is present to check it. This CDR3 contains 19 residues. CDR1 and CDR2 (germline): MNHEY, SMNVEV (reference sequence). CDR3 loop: CASSLSSGTGVGLNYGYTF.

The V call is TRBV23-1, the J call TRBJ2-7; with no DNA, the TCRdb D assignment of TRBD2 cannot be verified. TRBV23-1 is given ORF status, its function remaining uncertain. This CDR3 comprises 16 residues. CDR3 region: CASSPTERGTTYEQYF.

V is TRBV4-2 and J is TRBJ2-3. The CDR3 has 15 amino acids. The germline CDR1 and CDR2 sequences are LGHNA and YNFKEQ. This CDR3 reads CASSQGGLATDTQYF.

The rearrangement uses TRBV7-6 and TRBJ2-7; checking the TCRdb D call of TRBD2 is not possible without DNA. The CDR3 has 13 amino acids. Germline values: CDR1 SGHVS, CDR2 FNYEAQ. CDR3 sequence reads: CASSSSGSYEQYF. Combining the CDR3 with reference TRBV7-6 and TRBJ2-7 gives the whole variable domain GAGVSQSPRYKVTKRGQDVALRCDPISGHVSLYWYRQALGQGPEFLTYFNYEAQQDKSGLPNDRFSAERPEGSISTLTIQRTEQRDSAMYRCASSSSGSYEQYFGPGTRLTVT.

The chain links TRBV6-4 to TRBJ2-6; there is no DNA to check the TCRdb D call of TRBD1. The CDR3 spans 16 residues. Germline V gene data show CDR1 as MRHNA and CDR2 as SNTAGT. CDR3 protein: CASSDSGGSGANVLTF.